This T cell receptor beta chain stems from a study of cytomegalovirus exposure and HLA in healthy donors. The overall study: Later analysis reported that the 130 or so validation repertoires shared the platform of the roughly 700 first-cohort repertoires.

The CDR3 is 16 residues long. V was pared by 0 bases and J by 0 bases, with 10 bases between. Germline CDR1 is SGDLS and CDR2 is YYNGEE. Libraries were prepared by immunoSEQ multiplex PCR; TCRdb keeps only in-frame clonotypes and omits some of them. The sample has about 340,000 clones, 75% to 90% seen once. As regards this clone: Its antigen is unknown.

Study results and caveats: Listed as cytomegalovirus-associated were about 160 TCR beta chains. The dataset shows that most TCR sequences were rare, while some public TCRs occurred in many donors.

Sequenced material: PBMCs. The chain links TRBV9 to TRBJ1-5; the D is unclear. The receptor was isolated from a woman under 30 in good health and CMV-seronegative. This CDR3 is CASSVVAGDSNQPQHF. The CDR3 DNA reads TGTGCCAGCAGCGTAGTGGCCGGGGATAGCAATCAGCCCCAGCATTTT. The full variable domain, rest sourced from reference TRBV9 and TRBJ1-5, is DSGVTQTPKHLITATGQRVTLRCSPRSGDLSVYWYQQSLDQGLQFLIQYYNGEERAKGNILERFSAQQFPDLHSELNLSSLELGDSALYFCASSVVAGDSNQPQHFGDGTRLSIL.